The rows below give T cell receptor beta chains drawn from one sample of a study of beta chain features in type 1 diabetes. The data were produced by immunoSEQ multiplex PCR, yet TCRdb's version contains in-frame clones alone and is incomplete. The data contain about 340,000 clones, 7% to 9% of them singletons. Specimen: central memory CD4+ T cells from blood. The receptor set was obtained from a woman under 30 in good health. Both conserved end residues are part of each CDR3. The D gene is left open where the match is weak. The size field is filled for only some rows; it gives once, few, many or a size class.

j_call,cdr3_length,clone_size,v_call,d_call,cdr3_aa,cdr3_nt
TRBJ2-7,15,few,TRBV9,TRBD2,CASSVRGTSGNEQYF,TGTGCCAGCAGCGTCCGTGGGACTAGCGGGAACGAGCAGTACTTC
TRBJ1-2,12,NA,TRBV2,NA,CASKGFNYGYTF,TGTGCCAGCAAAGGGTTTAACTATGGCTACACCTTC
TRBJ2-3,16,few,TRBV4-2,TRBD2,CASSPGLAGAGDTQYF,TGTGCCAGCAGCCCCGGACTAGCGGGAGCCGGAGATACGCAGTATTTT
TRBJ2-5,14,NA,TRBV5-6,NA,CASSWEQGEETQYF,TGTGCCAGCAGCTGGGAACAGGGTGAAGAGACCCAGTACTTC
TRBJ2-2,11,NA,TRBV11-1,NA,CASANTGELFF,TGTGCCAGCGCGAACACCGGGGAGCTGTTTTTT
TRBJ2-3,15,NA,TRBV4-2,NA,CASSQDSSGTDTQYF,TGTGCCAGCAGCCAAGATTCTAGCGGCACAGATACGCAGTATTTT
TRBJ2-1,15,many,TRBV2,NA,CASSERRAGYNEQFF,TGTGCCAGCAGTGAACGGAGGGCCGGTTACAATGAGCAGTTCTTC
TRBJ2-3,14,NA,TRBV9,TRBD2,CASARSGLTDTQYF,TGTGCCAGCGCCCGTAGCGGGCTAACAGATACGCAGTATTTT
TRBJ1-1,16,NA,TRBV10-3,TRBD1,CAISDPGRGQGTEAFF,TGTGCCATCAGTGACCCGGGGAGGGGGCAGGGCACTGAAGCTTTCTTT
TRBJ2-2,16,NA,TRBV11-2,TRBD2,CASSLLRTSRTGELFF,TGTGCCAGCAGCTTACTTAGGACTAGCAGGACCGGGGAGCTGTTTTTT
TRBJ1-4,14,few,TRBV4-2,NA,CASSPGQGGEKLFF,TGTGCCAGCAGCCCCGGGCAGGGAGGGGAAAAACTGTTTTTT
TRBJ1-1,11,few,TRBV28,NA,CASRGTREAFF,TGTGCCAGCAGAGGAACCAGAGAGGCTTTCTTT
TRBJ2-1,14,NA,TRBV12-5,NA,CASGLGGWSNEQFF,TGTGCTAGTGGTTTGGGGGGGTGGTCCAATGAGCAGTTCTTC
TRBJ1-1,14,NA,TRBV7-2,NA,CASLARDGDTEAFF,TGTGCCAGCCTGGCCAGGGATGGGGACACTGAAGCTTTCTTT
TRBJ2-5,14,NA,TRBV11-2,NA,CASSPYRVRETQYF,TGTGCCAGCAGCCCATACAGGGTGAGGGAGACCCAGTACTTC
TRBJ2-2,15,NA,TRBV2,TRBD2,CASRFTSGRAGELFF,TGTGCCAGCAGGTTTACTAGCGGGAGGGCCGGGGAGCTGTTTTTT
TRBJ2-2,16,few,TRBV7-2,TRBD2,CASSPRGGSFTGELFF,TGTGCCAGCAGCCCACGGGGGGGCTCGTTCACCGGGGAGCTGTTTTTT
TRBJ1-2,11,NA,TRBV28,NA,CASSLGSPSTF,TGTGCCAGCAGTTTAGGGTCCCCCTCCACCTTC
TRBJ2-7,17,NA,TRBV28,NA,CASSLAREYRTSYEQYF,TGTGCCAGCAGTTTGGCCAGGGAATACCGAACCTCCTACGAGCAGTACTTC
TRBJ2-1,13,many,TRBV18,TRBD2,CASSLGLVNEQFF,TGTGCCAGCTCACTCGGACTAGTAAATGAGCAGTTCTTC
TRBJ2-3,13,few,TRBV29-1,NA,CSAVGGATDTQYF,TGCAGCGCCGTGGGGGGAGCCACAGATACGCAGTATTTT
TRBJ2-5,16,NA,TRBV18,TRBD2,CASTLNPAGVGETQYF,TGTGCCAGCACTCTAAACCCAGCGGGGGTAGGGGAGACCCAGTACTTC